This TCR beta chain is drawn from a study of blood T cell repertoires in COVID-19. About the study: Sites in the United States, Italy and Spain provided acute and convalescent COVID-19 samples. T cells, B-cell-depleted T cells, or PBMCs provided the cDNA or gDNA that served as material.

Original handling: Scientists estimated how many nucleated cells there were by amplifying reference gene primers. Repertoires were generated with immunoSEQ multiplex PCR, while TCRdb's copy carries only in-frame clones and drops some. V and J calls and clone size are those listed in that table; D and trimming were worked out from the DNA. The sample has approximately 500,000 clones; roughly 91% are singletons. Recruited during active infection, patients (from Seattle) were subsequently followed longitudinally. The material sequenced was peripheral blood. This receptor was obtained from a woman aged 45-65 years with COVID-19, enrolled during active disease.

This CDR3 reads CAISNPGQGLGYTF. The DNA for the CDR3 is TGTGCCATCAGTAACCCGGGACAGGGTCTCGGCTACACCTTC. The V and J genes are TRBV10-3 and TRBJ1-2, with TRBD1 identical over 9 bases. Unmatched junction bases numbered 9, after V lost 5 bases and J lost 8 bases. Germline V gives CDR1 ENHRY, CDR2 SYGVKD. The CDR3 spans 14 residues.